Shown below are 3 T cell receptor beta chains from a single sample sequenced in a study of blood T cell repertoires in COVID-19. Only in-frame clones appear in the TCRdb table, and some are missing; sequencing was by immunoSEQ multiplex PCR. The sample holds about 400,000 clones, 85% to 90% seen once. Sequenced: PBMCs or T cells enriched from blood (not recorded which). These receptors originate from a woman aged 25 to 39 with acute COVID-19.

This clone appeared once. The J gene is TRBJ1-1, the V gene TRBV20-1; D perhaps matches TRBD1 (6 bases). The CDR3 totals 9 residues. CDR1 is DFQATT and CDR2 is SNEGSKA in the germline V gene (reference sequence). Deletions cut 8 bases from V and 8 bases from J, with 9 bases between. The CDR3 nucleotides read TGCAGTCCCGGGACAGAAGCTTTCTTT. This encodes CSPGTEAFF.

V is TRBV3-1 (or the pseudogene TRBV3-2) and J is TRBJ2-5, with TRBD2 matching 8 bases. V gave up 5 bases and J gave up 10 bases; unmatched junction bases: 12. CDR1 is LGHDT, CDR2 YNNKEL, per germline (reference sequence). The length of the CDR3 is 14 residues. CDR3 sequence (DNA): TGTGCCAGCAGCAGACGGGGGGGCCCCGATGTCCAGTACTTC. It specifies CASSRRGGPDVQYF.

This rearrangement joins TRBV5-1 to TRBJ2-7, with a weak D call TRBD2 (5 bases). Trimming took 1 base from V and 6 from J, leaving 8 bases between them. The CDR3 sequence is 12 residues long. CDR1 and CDR2 from the germline V gene are SGHRS and YFSETQ. CDR3 nucleotides: TGCGCCAGCAGCTTGCCGGGGAGCGAGCAGTACTTC. Translation gives CASSLPGSEQYF.